This TCR beta chain was retrieved from a study of PD-L1 blockade in urothelial cancer. TCRdb's copy holds only in-frame clones and misses some; the assay was immunoSEQ multiplex PCR. The top ten clones hold 5.5% to 7.5% of a sample with around 79,000 clones, around four fifths of them seen once. Time point meaning: pretreatment peripheral blood. This CDR3 is built from 16 residues. CDR1 is MNHEY, CDR2 SVGAGI, per germline. The ends were cut back, 4 bases at V and 2 bases at J, with 17 bases in the middle. This clonotype originated in a man aged 35 to 55 with urothelial cancer. Sequencing used PBMCs, obtained around atezolizumab (anti-PD-L1) treatment. The chain carries TRBV6-5 and TRBJ1-2; D gene unclear. CDR3 in amino acids: CASSSSGQAHNYGYTF. DNA of the CDR3: TGTGCCAGCAGTTCCTCGGGCCAGGCTCACAACTATGGCTACACCTTC.